This T cell receptor (beta chain) was recorded in a study of T cells in Graves' hyperthyroidism and ophthalmopathy. Study at large: Initial diagnosis, before any treatment, was when peripheral blood was collected. Findings and caveats of the study: Model predictions of ophthalmopathy came a median around 6.5 months before onset.

Together with thyroid ultrasound, orbital computed tomography, serum thyroxine and TRAb, clinical symptoms were used for diagnoses. RNA transcripts served as the template for amplifying TCR beta CDR3 regions. When the TCR CDR3 underwent first-round RT-PCR, the HTBI primer set was used. One entry per CDR3 protein, called by TCRdb with MiXCR from the multiplex PCR reads. The profile covers about 92,000 distinct CDR3 sequences, with approximately 56% appearing a single time and 25% to 30% taken by the ten largest. Remarks on this clonotype: Its antigen is as yet unknown.

The V end lost 4 bases, the J end lost 1 base, and 10 bases lay between the germline ends. CDR1 and CDR2 from the germline V gene are SGHTA and FQGTGA. This CDR3 comprises 15 residues. This chain links TRBV7-3 with TRBJ2-2; weak D call: TRBD1 (7 bases). Sequencing was done on a sample of blood. This clonotype was sampled from a woman aged 40 to 50 with Graves' hyperthyroidism. For the CDR3, the DNA is TGTGCCAGCAGCTCAGGGGGGTGGAACACCGGGGAGCTGTTTTTT. Protein: CASSSGGWNTGELFF.